The 26 T cell receptor beta chains below all came from one sample that was sequenced in a study of cytomegalovirus exposure and HLA in healthy donors. Data came from immunoSEQ multiplex PCR; TCRdb stores just in-frame clones and leaves some out. In the table there are more than 140,000 clones, about 88% of which are singletons. Sequencing was performed on PBMCs. These receptors came from a young woman in good health and CMV-seropositive.

This rearrangement joins TRBV11-3 to TRBJ2-3; 9 bases agree with TRBD2. The CDR3 runs 17 residues. V shed 0 bases and J 4 bases; nucleotides not matched to a gene: 8. Germline loops: CDR1 SGHNT, CDR2 YENEEA. CDR3 sequence: CASSLERGGIKSDTQYF. For the CDR3, the DNA is TGTGCCAGCAGCTTAGAGCGGGGGGGGATCAAATCAGATACGCAGTATTTT.

The chain joins TRBV2 to TRBJ2-2; D gene uncertain. Germline CDR1 SNHLY, CDR2 FYNNEI. Deletions cut 8 bases from V and 2 bases from J, with 15 bases between. The CDR3 spans 15 residues. The CDR3 bases are TGTGCCAGCGCTGAGGCCAGAACAAACACCGGGGAGCTGTTTTTT. The encoded protein is CASAEARTNTGELFF.

The V and J genes are TRBV6-1 and TRBJ1-1, with 7 bases fitting TRBD1. Germline V gene data show CDR1 as MNHNS and CDR2 as SASEGT. CDR3 length equals 13 residues. V lost 2 bases to trimming and J lost 6 bases; unmatched junction nucleotides: 3. CDR3 in amino acids: CASSERQGAEAFF. The CDR3 region has the DNA TGTGCCAGCAGTGAACGACAGGGCGCTGAAGCTTTCTTT.

CDR3 sequence: CASSPGLAGGNTGELFF. The CDR3 nucleotides are TGTGCCAGCAGCCCCGGACTAGCGGGAGGCAACACCGGGGAGCTGTTTTTT. The J gene is TRBJ2-2, the V gene TRBV7-9; TRBD2 matches 14 bases. The germline V gene has CDR1 SEHNR and CDR2 FQNEAQ (reference sequence). CDR3 length equals 17 residues. J was trimmed by 2 bases and V by 5 bases; bases with no gene match: 4.

The chain combines TRBV7-9 with TRBJ2-5; 9 positions match TRBD2. Trimming removed 1 base from V and 9 bases from J; junction bases left unmatched: 9. Germline lookup yields CDR1 SEHNR and CDR2 FQNEAQ (reference sequence). There are 15 residues in the CDR3. The CDR3 loop is CASSLVPAGGLSQYF. In DNA form, the CDR3 reads TGTGCCAGCAGCTTAGTCCCCGCGGGAGGGTTGTCCCAGTACTTC. Filled out from reference TRBV7-9 and TRBJ2-5, the complete variable domain reads DTGVSQNPRHKITKRGQNVTFRCDPISEHNRLYWYRQTLGQGPEFLTYFQNEAQLEKSRLLSDRFSAERPKGSFSTLEIQRTEQGDSAMYLCASSLVPAGGLSQYFGPGTRLLVL.

The gene calls are TRBV7-9 and TRBJ1-2, with 8 bases lining up with TRBD1. This CDR3 has 17 residues. V lost 5 bases to trimming and J lost 0 bases; unmatched junction nucleotides: 11. Germline V gene data show CDR1 as SEHNR and CDR2 as FQNEAQ (reference sequence). CDR3 region: CASSPPGQGQANYGYTF. As DNA, the CDR3 is TGTGCCAGCAGCCCCCCTGGACAGGGACAGGCTAACTATGGCTACACCTTC.

This CDR3 is CASSPPGRSETQYF. The CDR3 nucleotides read TGTGCCAGCTCACCACCGGGGAGGTCAGAGACCCAGTACTTC. V gene TRBV18 combines with J gene TRBJ2-5; TRBD2 might be the D (6 bases). CDR3 length: 14 amino acids. V lost 0 bases and J lost 4, with 9 bases in between. Germline values: CDR1 KGHSH, CDR2 LQKENI.

The genes are TRBV29-1 and TRBJ1-1; D not resolved. There are 13 residues in the CDR3. Per the germline V gene, CDR1 is SQVTM and CDR2 is ANQGSEA. V lost 7 bases and J 4 bases, leaving 16 bases between the germline ends. In nucleotides, the CDR3 is TGCAGCGCCACCGGGAATTTAGGCACTGAAGCTTTCTTT. This gives the protein CSATGNLGTEAFF. Based on the CDR3 plus reference TRBV29-1 and TRBJ1-1, the full variable domain is SAVISQKPSRDICQRGTSLTIQCQVDSQVTMMFWYRQQPGQSLTLIATANQGSEATYESGFVIDKFPISRPNLTFSTLTVSNMSPEDSSIYLCSATGNLGTEAFFGQGTRLTVV.

Concerning this clone: At one of its ends the junction is not consistent with the germline gene, which may arise from a read error. J is TRBJ1-2 and V is TRBV7-7; tentatively, D is TRBD1 (5 bases). This CDR3 is 13 amino acids long. Germline CDR1 SSHAT, CDR2 FNYEAQ (reference sequence). DNA of the CDR3: TGTGCTAGCAGCTTAGACAGTTCGCGTGGCTACACCTTC. As protein: CASSLDSSRGYTF.

The V and J genes are TRBV11-2 and TRBJ2-7, with 8 positions matching TRBD1. In germline, CDR1 is SGHAT, CDR2 FQNNGV. The CDR3 length is 14 residues. V shed 1 base, J shed 9 bases, and the junction held 8 bases outside the gene matches. The CDR3 DNA is TGTGCCAGCAGCTTAGGGGGACAGGCGGTAGGGCAGTACTTC. Translated, it gives CASSLGGQAVGQYF.

Only a few counts were recorded for this clone. The V call is TRBV2, the J call TRBJ1-4; 8 bases match TRBD1. V shed 6 bases, J shed 6 bases, and the junction held 9 bases outside the gene matches. The germline V gene has CDR1 SNHLY and CDR2 FYNNEI. The CDR3 spans 15 residues. The DNA of the CDR3 is TGTGCCAGCAGGGACAGGGCAGGGATGGATGAAAAACTGTTTTTT. Protein sequence: CASRDRAGMDEKLFF.

The sample holds a few counts of this clone. The chain joins TRBV6-6 to TRBJ1-4; maybe TRBD1 (5 bases). There are 13 residues in the CDR3. With 2 bases removed from V and 4 bases from J, the gap between germline ends came to 5 bases. CDR1 and CDR2 (germline): MNHNY, SVGAGI (reference sequence). The CDR3 DNA is TGTGCCAGCAGTTACAGGGGTAATGAAAAACTGTTTTTT. This translates into CASSYRGNEKLFF.

For the CDR3, the DNA is TGTGCCAGCAGATACCGCCACGGGACTAGCGGTACTATCCTTACACAAGAGACCCAGTACTTC. It codes for CASRYRHGTSGTILTQETQYF. This chain links TRBV28 with TRBJ2-5; 11 nucleotides match TRBD2. The CDR3 has 21 residues. From germline, CDR1 is MDHEN and CDR2 SYDVKM. The J segment lost 2 bases and the V segment lost 6 bases, leaving 23 bases of the junction unmatched.

The chain joins TRBV5-8 to TRBJ2-5; 7 bases line up with TRBD1. The CDR3 runs 11 residues. V was pared by 4 bases and J by 9 bases, with 3 bases of the junction left unmatched. Germline V lookup: CDR1 SGHTS, CDR2 YDEGEE. CDR3 coding DNA: TGTGCCAGCAGCCAGGGGGATCCCCAGTACTTC. Its translation: CASSQGDPQYF.

This clone has more than one count but fewer than ten. The chain has TRBV10-3 and TRBJ2-7; possible D gene TRBD2, 5 bases. V lost 7 bases and J 2 bases, leaving 12 bases between the germline ends. This CDR3 is 13 amino acids long. The germline CDR1 and CDR2 sequences are ENHRY and SYGVKD. The CDR3 here is CAITAEVAYEQYF. The DNA for the CDR3 is TGTGCCATCACCGCGGAGGTCGCCTACGAGCAGTACTTC.

The chain uses TRBV19 and TRBJ2-7; 11 positions agree with TRBD2. Germline V gene data show CDR1 as LNHDA and CDR2 as SQIVND (reference sequence). The V and J ends lost 3 bases and 5 bases, in that order; junction bases with no gene match: 6. The CDR3 has 15 amino acids. The CDR3 nucleotides read TGTGCCAGTAGTATCGTTAGCGGGAGGGCCCACGAGCAGTACTTC. Translated: CASSIVSGRAHEQYF.

The genes are TRBV27 and TRBJ1-1, with 7 nucleotides matching TRBD1. J was trimmed by 1 base and V by 8 bases; bases with no gene match: 4. CDR1 is MNHEY, CDR2 SMNVEV, per germline (reference sequence). The CDR3 is made up of 13 amino acids. Here the CDR3 reads CASHDRANTEAFF. The CDR3 nucleotides are TGTGCCAGCCACGACAGGGCGAACACTGAAGCTTTCTTT.

This CDR3 reads CSVDEDRSGELFF. In nucleotides, the CDR3 is TGCAGCGTTGACGAAGACAGGTCCGGGGAGCTGTTTTTT. The chain is built from TRBV29-1 and TRBJ2-2; D is perhaps TRBD1 (6 bases). Trimming took 3 bases from V and 6 from J, leaving 11 bases between them. The CDR3 length is 13 residues. CDR1 is SQVTM, CDR2 ANQGSEA, per germline.

V usage is TRBV7-8 and J usage is TRBJ2-1; 9 bases line up with TRBD2. Germline CDR1 and CDR2: SGHVS and FQNEAQ. The CDR3 sequence is 15 residues long. Unmatched junction bases numbered 2, after V lost 5 bases and J lost 0 bases. The CDR3 reads CASSGSGSSYNEQFF. CDR3 coding DNA: TGTGCCAGCAGCGGTAGCGGGAGCTCCTACAATGAGCAGTTCTTC.

This clone was counted many times. Written as DNA, the CDR3 is TGTGCCAGCTCACCACGGGTCGGCAGGGGGGCGTATAGCAATCAGCCCCAGCATTTT. This encodes CASSPRVGRGAYSNQPQHF. The chain combines TRBV18 with TRBJ1-5; 7 nucleotides agree with TRBD1. The CDR3 runs to 19 residues. Germline CDR1 reads KGHSH; CDR2 reads LQKENI. J lost 0 bases, V lost 1 base, and 12 bases had no gene match.

V and J are TRBV5-1 and TRBJ2-5, with TRBD2 identical over 8 bases. The ends lost 2 bases at V and 2 bases at J; junction bases unmatched: 11. CDR3 length: 17 amino acids. Germline V gene data show CDR1 as SGHRS and CDR2 as YFSETQ. In DNA, the CDR3 is TGCGCCAGCAGCTTTGGTAGTAGCGGGACCACGCAAGAGACCCAGTACTTC. This encodes CASSFGSSGTTQETQYF.

The CDR3 is CASSYIQGEAGYTF. CDR3 sequence (DNA): TGTGCCAGCAGCTACATACAGGGGGAGGCTGGCTACACCTTC. This rearrangement joins TRBV9 to TRBJ1-2, with 8 nucleotides matching TRBD1. Per germline, CDR1 SGDLS and CDR2 YYNGEE. With V trimmed by 4 bases and J by 7 bases, 9 bases remained unmatched. The CDR3 runs to 14 residues.

This chain joins TRBV2 and TRBJ2-3; 10 bases line up with TRBD1. The CDR3 length is 14 residues. From germline, CDR1 is SNHLY and CDR2 FYNNEI. Losses at the gene ends were 7 bases for V and 6 bases for J; bases not matched to a gene: 7. The CDR3 is CASIRDRGSDTQYF. The CDR3 bases are TGTGCCAGCATCCGGGACAGGGGTTCCGATACGCAGTATTTT.

The gene calls are TRBV5-1 and TRBJ1-2; no clear D. Germline V CDR1 and CDR2: SGHRS, YFSETQ. Trimming took 0 bases from V and 1 from J, leaving 4 bases between them. CDR3 length: 13 amino acids. CDR3 DNA sequence: TGCGCCAGCAGCTTGGGTTATAACTATGGCTACACCTTC. Residues: CASSLGYNYGYTF.

V is TRBV7-7 and J is TRBJ2-2; D may be TRBD1 (6 bases). Trimming took 2 bases from V and 2 from J, leaving 12 bases between them. Germline loops: CDR1 SSHAT, CDR2 FNYEAQ (reference sequence). The CDR3 has 16 amino acids. CDR3 sequence: CASSLRGGINTGELFF. CDR3 sequence (DNA): TGTGCCAGCAGCTTAAGAGGGGGAATCAACACCGGGGAGCTGTTTTTT.

The gene calls are TRBV7-2 and TRBJ2-7; 16 bases match TRBD2. V lost 10 bases, J lost 2 bases, and 5 bases stayed unmatched. The CDR3 contains 15 residues. Germline V gene lookup returns CDR1 SGHTA and CDR2 FQGNSA. CDR3 DNA: TGTGCCACCGGGACTAGCGGGGGGGGTACCTACGAGCAGTACTTC. The encoded protein is CATGTSGGGTYEQYF.